Reported below is one TCR beta chain. These data originate in a study of T cell responses to AZD1222 COVID-19 vaccine. Some clones are missing from TCRdb's copy, which holds only in-frame ones; the method was immunoSEQ multiplex PCR. The data contain about 97,000 clones, approximately 84% of them seen just once; the ten biggest clones take up over 15%. The sequence was collected from an adult in good health. Sequencing used peripheral blood, obtained on day 0 of AZD1222 vaccination.

Written as DNA, the CDR3 is TGCGCCAGCAGCCGCAATGCTCAAGGGACGAACACTGAAGCTTTCTTT. Translation: CASSRNAQGTNTEAFF. The chain couples TRBV5-1 to TRBJ1-1, with a possible D match to TRBD1 (5 bases). The CDR3 is 16 amino acids. Germline V lookup: CDR1 SGHRS, CDR2 YFSETQ. V was shortened by 4 bases and J by 1 base, with 17 bases between the two germline ends.